This T cell receptor (beta chain) emerged from a study of T-cell memory formation after mild COVID-19. Each CDR3 protein is one row after TCRdb ran MiXCR on the 5' RACE reads. The repertoire holds about 100,000 distinct CDR3 sequences, with approximately 15% as singletons. There are a few counts of this clonotype. Germline assignment: CDR1 LNHNV and CDR2 YYDKDF (reference sequence). Trimming removed 1 base at V and 2 bases at J, with 8 bases between. The CDR3 is 14 amino acids. What was sequenced was PBMCs or a T cell subset sorted from them (not recorded which). This receptor was obtained from a man in his late teens or twenties who had mild COVID-19 (a few samples of this study predate the infection). Cell type and time point are not known. The chain is built from TRBV15 and TRBJ2-5; D call uncertain. The CDR3 bases are TGTGCCACCAGCAGAGTGGCCTCACAAGAGACCCAGTACTTC. This encodes CATSRVASQETQYF.